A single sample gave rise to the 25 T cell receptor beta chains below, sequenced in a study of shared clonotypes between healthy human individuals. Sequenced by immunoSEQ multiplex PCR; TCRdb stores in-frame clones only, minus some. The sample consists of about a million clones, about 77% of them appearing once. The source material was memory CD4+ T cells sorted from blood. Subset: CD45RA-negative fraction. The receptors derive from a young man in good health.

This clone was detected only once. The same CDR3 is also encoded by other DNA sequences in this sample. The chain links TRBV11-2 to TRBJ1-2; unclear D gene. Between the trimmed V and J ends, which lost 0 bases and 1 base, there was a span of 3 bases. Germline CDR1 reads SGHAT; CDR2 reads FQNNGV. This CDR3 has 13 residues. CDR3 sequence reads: CASSLDLNYGYTF. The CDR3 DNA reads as TGTGCCAGCAGCTTAGATCTTAACTATGGCTACACCTTC.

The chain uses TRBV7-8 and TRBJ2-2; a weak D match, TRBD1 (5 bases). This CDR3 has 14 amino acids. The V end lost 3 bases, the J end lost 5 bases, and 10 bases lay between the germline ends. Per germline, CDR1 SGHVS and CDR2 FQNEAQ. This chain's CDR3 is CASSLQGVTGELFF. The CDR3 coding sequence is TGTGCCAGCAGCTTGCAAGGGGTTACCGGGGAGCTGTTTTTT. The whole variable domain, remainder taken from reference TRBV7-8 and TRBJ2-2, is GAGVSQSPRYKVAKRGQDVALRCDPISGHVSLFWYQQALGQGPEFLTYFQNEAQLDKSGLPSDRFFAERPEGSVSTLKIQRTQQEDSAVYLCASSLQGVTGELFFGEGSRLTVL.

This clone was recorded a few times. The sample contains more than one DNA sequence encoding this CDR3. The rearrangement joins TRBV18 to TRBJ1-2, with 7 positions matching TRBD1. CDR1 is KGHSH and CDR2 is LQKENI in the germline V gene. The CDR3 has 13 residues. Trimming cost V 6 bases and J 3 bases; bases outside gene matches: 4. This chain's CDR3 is CASSRQGDYGYTF. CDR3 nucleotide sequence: TGTGCCAGCTCGCGACAGGGCGACTATGGCTACACCTTC.

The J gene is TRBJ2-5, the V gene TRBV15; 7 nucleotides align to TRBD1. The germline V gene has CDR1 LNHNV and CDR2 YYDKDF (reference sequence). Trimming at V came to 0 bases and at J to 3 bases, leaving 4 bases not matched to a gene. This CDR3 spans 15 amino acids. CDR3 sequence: CATSRETGSKETQYF. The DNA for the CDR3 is TGTGCCACCAGCAGAGAGACAGGGAGCAAAGAGACCCAGTACTTC.

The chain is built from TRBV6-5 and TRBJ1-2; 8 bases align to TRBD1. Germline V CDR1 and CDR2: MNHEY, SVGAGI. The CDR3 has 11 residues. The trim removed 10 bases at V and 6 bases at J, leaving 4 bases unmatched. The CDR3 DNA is TGTGCCATCGGACAGGGACATGGCTACACCTTC. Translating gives CAIGQGHGYTF.

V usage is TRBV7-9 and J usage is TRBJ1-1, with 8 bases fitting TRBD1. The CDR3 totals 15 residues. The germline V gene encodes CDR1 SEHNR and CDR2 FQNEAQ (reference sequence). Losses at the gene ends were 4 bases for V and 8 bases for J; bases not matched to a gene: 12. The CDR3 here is CASSSPTGVVKEAFF. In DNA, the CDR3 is TGTGCCAGCAGCTCCCCGACAGGGGTGGTGAAGGAAGCTTTCTTT. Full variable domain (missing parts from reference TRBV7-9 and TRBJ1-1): DTGVSQNPRHKITKRGQNVTFRCDPISEHNRLYWYRQTLGQGPEFLTYFQNEAQLEKSRLLSDRFSAERPKGSFSTLEIQRTEQGDSAMYLCASSSPTGVVKEAFFGQGTRLTVV.

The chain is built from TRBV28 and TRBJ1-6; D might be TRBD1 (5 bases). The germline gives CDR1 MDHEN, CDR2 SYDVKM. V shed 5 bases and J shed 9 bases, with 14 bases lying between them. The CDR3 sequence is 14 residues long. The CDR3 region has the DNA TGTGCCAGCAGTCTGGAATCTAGGGGTTCACCCCTCCACTTT. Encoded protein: CASSLESRGSPLHF. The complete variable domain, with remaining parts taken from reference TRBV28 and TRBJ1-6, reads DVKVTQSSRYLVKRTGEKVFLECVQDMDHENMFWYRQDPGLGLRLIYFSYDVKMKEKGDIPEGYSVSREKKERFSLILESASTNQTSMYLCASSLESRGSPLHFGNGTRLTVT.

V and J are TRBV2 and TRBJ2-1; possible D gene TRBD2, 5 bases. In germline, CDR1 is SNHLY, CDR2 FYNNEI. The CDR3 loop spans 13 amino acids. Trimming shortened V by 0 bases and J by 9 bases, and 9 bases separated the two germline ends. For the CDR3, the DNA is TGTGCCAGCAGTGAAGCGCGGGCGCGTGAGCAGTTCTTC. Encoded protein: CASSEARAREQFF.

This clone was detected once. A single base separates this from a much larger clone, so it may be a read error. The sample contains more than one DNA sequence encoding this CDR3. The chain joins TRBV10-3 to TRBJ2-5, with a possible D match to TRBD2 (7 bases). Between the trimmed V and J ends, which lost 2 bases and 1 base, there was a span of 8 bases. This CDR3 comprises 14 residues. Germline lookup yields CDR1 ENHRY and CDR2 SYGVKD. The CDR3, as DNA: TGTGCCATCAGTGAGCGGGGGGCCCAAGAGACCCAGTACTTC. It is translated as CAISERGAQETQYF.

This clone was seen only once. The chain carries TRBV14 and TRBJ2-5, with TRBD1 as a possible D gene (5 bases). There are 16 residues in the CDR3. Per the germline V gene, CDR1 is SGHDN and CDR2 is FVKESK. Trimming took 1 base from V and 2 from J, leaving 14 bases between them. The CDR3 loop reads CASSQGPTALQETQYF. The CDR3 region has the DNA TGTGCCAGCAGCCAAGGGCCGACAGCCCTTCAAGAGACCCAGTACTTC.

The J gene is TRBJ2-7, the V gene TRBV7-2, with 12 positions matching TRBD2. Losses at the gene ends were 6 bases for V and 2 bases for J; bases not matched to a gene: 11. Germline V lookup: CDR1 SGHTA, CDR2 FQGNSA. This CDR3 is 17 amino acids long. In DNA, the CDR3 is TGTGCCAGCAGTCTAGCGGGAGGGCCGAGGGGGACCTACGAGCAGTACTTC. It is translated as CASSLAGGPRGTYEQYF. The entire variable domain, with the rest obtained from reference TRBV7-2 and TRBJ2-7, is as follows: GAGVSQSPSNKVTEKGKDVELRCDPISGHTALYWYRQSLGQGLEFLIYFQGNSAPDKSGLPSDRFSAERTGGSVSTLTIQRTQQEDSAVYLCASSLAGGPRGTYEQYFGPGTRLTVT.

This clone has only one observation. The CDR3 spells CASSQDLGYGNTIYF. In nucleotides, the CDR3 is TGCGCCAGCAGCCAAGATCTGGGCTACGGAAACACCATATATTTT. The gene calls are TRBV4-3 and TRBJ1-3; unclear D gene. The CDR3 contains 15 residues. CDR1 and CDR2 from the germline V gene are LGHNA and YSLEER. V was shortened by 0 bases and J by 4 bases, with 10 bases between the two germline ends.

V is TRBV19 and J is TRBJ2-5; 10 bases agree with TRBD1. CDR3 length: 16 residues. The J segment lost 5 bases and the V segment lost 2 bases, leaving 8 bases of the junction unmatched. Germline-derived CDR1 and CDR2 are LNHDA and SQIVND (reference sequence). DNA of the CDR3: TGTGCCAGTAGTATAAGGGGGACAGGGGTCGGTGAGACCCAGTACTTC. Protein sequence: CASSIRGTGVGETQYF.

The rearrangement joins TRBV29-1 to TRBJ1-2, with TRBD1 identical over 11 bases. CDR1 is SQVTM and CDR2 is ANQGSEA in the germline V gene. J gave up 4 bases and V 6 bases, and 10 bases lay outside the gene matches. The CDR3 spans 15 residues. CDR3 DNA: TGCAGCGTCCTCAAAAGGACAGGGGGCGGCTATGGCTACACCTTC. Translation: CSVLKRTGGGYGYTF.

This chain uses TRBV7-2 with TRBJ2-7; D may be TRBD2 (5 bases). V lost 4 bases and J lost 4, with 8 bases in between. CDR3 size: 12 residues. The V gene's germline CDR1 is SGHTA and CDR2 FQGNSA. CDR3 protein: CASSSGRYEQYF. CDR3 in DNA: TGTGCCAGCAGCTCGGGAAGATACGAGCAGTACTTC.

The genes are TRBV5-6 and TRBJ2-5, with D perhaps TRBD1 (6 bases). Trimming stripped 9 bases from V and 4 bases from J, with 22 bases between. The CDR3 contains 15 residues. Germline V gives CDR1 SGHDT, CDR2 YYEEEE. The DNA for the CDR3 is TGTGCCACCCAACAGGGCAGTTCAATGAGAGAGACCCAGTACTTC. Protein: CATQQGSSMRETQYF.

The CDR3 region is CASSTTGGNYGYTF. In nucleotides, the CDR3 is TGCGCCAGCAGCACCACCGGCGGTAACTATGGCTACACCTTC. The rearrangement uses TRBV5-1 and TRBJ1-2, with unresolved D. CDR3 length: 14 amino acids. Trimming cost V 4 bases and J 1 base, with 11 bases left between them. Germline-derived CDR1 and CDR2 are SGHRS and YFSETQ.

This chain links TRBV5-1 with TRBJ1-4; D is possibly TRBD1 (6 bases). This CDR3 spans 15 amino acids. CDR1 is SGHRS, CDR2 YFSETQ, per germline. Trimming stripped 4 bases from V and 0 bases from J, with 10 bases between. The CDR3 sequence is CASSRSGATNEKLFF. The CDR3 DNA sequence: TGCGCCAGCAGCCGATCAGGGGCAACTAATGAAAAACTGTTTTTT.

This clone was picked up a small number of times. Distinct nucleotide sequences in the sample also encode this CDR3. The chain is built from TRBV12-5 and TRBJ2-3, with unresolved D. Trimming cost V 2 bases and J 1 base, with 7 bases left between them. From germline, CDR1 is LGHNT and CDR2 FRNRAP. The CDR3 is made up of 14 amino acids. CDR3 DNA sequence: TGTGCTAGTGGTTTGAGGTCCGGCACAGATACGCAGTATTTT. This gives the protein CASGLRSGTDTQYF. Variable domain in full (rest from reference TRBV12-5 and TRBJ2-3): DARVTQTPRHKVTEMGQEVTMRCQPILGHNTVFWYRQTMMQGLELLAYFRNRAPLDDSGMPKDRFSAEMPDATLATLKIQPSEPRDSAVYFCASGLRSGTDTQYFGPGTRLTVL.

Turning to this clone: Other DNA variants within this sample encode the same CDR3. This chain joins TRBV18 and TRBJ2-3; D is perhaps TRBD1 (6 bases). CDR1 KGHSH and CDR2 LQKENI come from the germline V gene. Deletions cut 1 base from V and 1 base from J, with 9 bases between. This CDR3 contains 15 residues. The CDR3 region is CASSPRDTRTDTQYF. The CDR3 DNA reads TGTGCCAGCTCACCACGGGACACCCGCACAGATACGCAGTATTTT.

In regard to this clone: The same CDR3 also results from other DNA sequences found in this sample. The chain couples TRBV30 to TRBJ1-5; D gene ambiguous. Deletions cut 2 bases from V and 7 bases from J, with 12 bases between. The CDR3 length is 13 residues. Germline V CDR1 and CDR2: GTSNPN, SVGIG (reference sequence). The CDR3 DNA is TGTGCCTGGAGTCGAGGAGCGGGCCAGCCCCAGCATTTT. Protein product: CAWSRGAGQPQHF.

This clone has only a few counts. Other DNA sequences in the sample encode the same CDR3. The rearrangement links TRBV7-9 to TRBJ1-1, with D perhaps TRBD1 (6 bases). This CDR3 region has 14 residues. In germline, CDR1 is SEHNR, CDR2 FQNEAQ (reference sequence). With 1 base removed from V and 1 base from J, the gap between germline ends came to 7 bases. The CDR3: CASSLGQENTEAFF. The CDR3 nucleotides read TGTGCCAGCAGCTTAGGACAGGAGAACACTGAAGCTTTCTTT.

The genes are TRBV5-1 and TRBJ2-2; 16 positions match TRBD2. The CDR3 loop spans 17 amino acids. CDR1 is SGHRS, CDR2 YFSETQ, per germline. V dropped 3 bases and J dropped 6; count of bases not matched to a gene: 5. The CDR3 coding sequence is TGCGCCAGCAGCTCGGGACTAGCGGGAGGGGTTCCCGGGGAGCTGTTTTTT. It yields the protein CASSSGLAGGVPGELFF.

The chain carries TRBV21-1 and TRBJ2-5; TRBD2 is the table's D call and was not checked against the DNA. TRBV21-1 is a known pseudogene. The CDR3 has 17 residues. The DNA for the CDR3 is TGTGCCAGCAGCCCGGAAGGACTAGCGGGCCTTCAAGAGACCCAGTACTTC. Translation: CASSPEGLAGLQETQYF.

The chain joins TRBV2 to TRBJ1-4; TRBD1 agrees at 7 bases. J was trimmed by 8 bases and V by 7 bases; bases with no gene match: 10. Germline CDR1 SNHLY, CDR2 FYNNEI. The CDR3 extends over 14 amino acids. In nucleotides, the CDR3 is TGTGCCAGCACCAAGGGGGCGATAGGCGAAAAACTGTTTTTT. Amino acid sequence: CASTKGAIGEKLFF.